The entry below describes one T cell receptor beta chain. The antigen is undetermined. Sample time point: cycle 4 day 1 (C4D1), after six to seven weeks of nivolumab. In every patient, relapse followed autologous stem cell transplantation, while exposure to brentuximab vedotin differed. Patients reached a best response of complete response, partial response or progressive disease. The data derive from a study of PD-1 blockade in classical Hodgkin lymphoma. The CDR3 length is 14 residues. The trim removed 2 bases at V and 4 bases at J, leaving 3 bases unmatched. The germline CDR1 and CDR2 sequences are KGHSH and LQKENI. Sequenced by immunoSEQ multiplex PCR; TCRdb stores in-frame clones only, minus some. The sample has about 23,000 clones; approximately 88% are singletons. Study-wide points: Newly diagnosed patients were reported to exhibit reduced baseline TCR diversity relative to healthy donors.

This material consisted of peripheral blood mononuclear cells (PBMCs), taken before the fourth cycle of nivolumab. The receptor's source is a human donor with classical Hodgkin lymphoma. V usage is TRBV18 and J usage is TRBJ2-5, with TRBD2 matching over 8 bases. The chain's CDR3 is CASSPTRGGETQYF. CDR3 nucleotide sequence: TGTGCCAGCTCACCAACACGGGGGGGAGAGACCCAGTACTTC.